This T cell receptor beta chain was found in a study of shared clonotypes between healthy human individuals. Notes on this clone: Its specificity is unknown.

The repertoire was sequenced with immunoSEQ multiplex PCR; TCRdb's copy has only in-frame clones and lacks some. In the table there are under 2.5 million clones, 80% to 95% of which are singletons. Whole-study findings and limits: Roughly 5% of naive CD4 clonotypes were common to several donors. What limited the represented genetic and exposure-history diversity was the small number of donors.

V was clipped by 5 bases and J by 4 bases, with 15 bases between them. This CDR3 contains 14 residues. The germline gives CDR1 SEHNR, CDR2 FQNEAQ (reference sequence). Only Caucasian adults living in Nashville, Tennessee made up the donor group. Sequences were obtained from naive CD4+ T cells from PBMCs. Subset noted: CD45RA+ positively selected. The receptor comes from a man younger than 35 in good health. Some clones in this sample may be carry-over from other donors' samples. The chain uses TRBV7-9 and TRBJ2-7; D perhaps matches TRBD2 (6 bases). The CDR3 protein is CASSRKDYPYEQYF. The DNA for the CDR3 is TGTGCCAGCAGCCGGAAGGACTACCCATACGAGCAGTACTTC.